Listed here are 22 T cell receptor beta chains from one sample, sequenced in a study of CD8 T cells in ankylosing spondylitis. Whole-study results and caveats: Roughly eight highly homologous variants made up a TCR beta motif that seemed to typify ankylosing spondylitis blood.

These receptors' antigens are unknown. A single record per CDR3 protein comes from TCRdb applying MiXCR to the 5' RACE reads. This sample yields hundreds of thousands of distinct CDR3 sequences, of which roughly 26% are seen a single time; approximately 1% belongs to the top ten. The sequenced sample consisted of blood, either unsorted or a sorted T cell fraction (not recorded which). All receptors derive from a male donor with ankylosing spondylitis.

The chain joins TRBV12-3 or TRBV12-4 to TRBJ2-5; D gene unclear. The CDR3 length is 15 residues. The V gene lost 1 base and the J gene lost 1 base, with 10 bases spanning the gap. The CDR3 protein is CASSLGQAAQETQYF. The CDR3 DNA sequence: TGTGCCAGCAGTTTAGGCCAGGCTGCCCAAGAGACCCAGTACTTC.

The genes are TRBV11-2 and TRBJ2-1; D call uncertain. Germline-derived CDR1 and CDR2 are SGHAT and FQNNGV. Deletions cut 1 base from V and 9 bases from J, with 7 bases between. The CDR3 is 12 residues long. The CDR3 loop is CASSLGVGEQFF. CDR3 in DNA: TGTGCCAGCAGCTTAGGTGTGGGTGAGCAGTTCTTC.

CDR3 coding DNA: TGCGCCAGCAGCTTGGTTCTAGCGGGAGGCCCTCGGGAGCTGTTTTTT. This codes for CASSLVLAGGPRELFF. The chain joins TRBV5-1 to TRBJ2-2; 11 bases agree with TRBD2. Germline trimming cut 0 bases from V and 9 bases from J; bases unmatched to any gene: 7. CDR3 length: 16 amino acids. From germline, CDR1 is SGHRS and CDR2 YFSETQ.

This sequence joins TRBV20-1 and TRBJ2-7; D gene unclear. V shed 6 bases and J shed 4 bases, with 13 bases lying between them. The CDR3 runs to 12 residues. The germline gives CDR1 DFQATT, CDR2 SNEGSKA (reference sequence). This CDR3 is CSAPATRYEQYF. Written as DNA, the CDR3 is TGCAGTGCCCCCGCAACCCGATACGAGCAGTACTTC.

The chain links TRBV3-1 to TRBJ1-3; D ambiguous. Trimming took 2 bases from V and 4 from J, leaving 12 bases between them. In germline, CDR1 is LGHDT, CDR2 YNNKEL (reference sequence). The CDR3 runs to 15 residues. DNA for the CDR3: TGTGCCAGCAGCCAAACGGGGTCACACGGAAACACCATATATTTT. This translates into CASSQTGSHGNTIYF.

The rearrangement joins TRBV18 to TRBJ2-1; 13 bases are a match to TRBD2. The germline gives CDR1 KGHSH, CDR2 LQKENI. The CDR3 is 15 residues long. The trim removed 8 bases at V and 8 bases at J, leaving 9 bases unmatched. The CDR3 nucleotides read TGTGCCAGCACTAGCGGGAGGGCCCTATTGGATGAGCAGTTCTTC. This codes for CASTSGRALLDEQFF. Supplemented by reference TRBV18 and TRBJ2-1, the full variable domain reads NAGVMQNPRHLVRRRGQEARLRCSPMKGHSHVYWYRQLPEEGLKFMVYLQKENIIDESGMPKERFSAEFPKEGPSILRIQQVVRGDSAAYFCASTSGRALLDEQFFGPGTRLTVL.

The rearrangement joins TRBV24-1 to TRBJ2-3, with 8 bases identical to TRBD2. The CDR3 extends over 17 amino acids. Germline V gene data show CDR1 as KGHDR and CDR2 as SFDVKD. V trimming: 6 bases; J trimming: 3 bases; junction bases outside the gene matches: 13. The CDR3 sequence: CATSTLAGGVVTDTQYF. CDR3 DNA: TGTGCCACCAGTACTCTCGCCGGGGGGGTAGTGACAGATACGCAGTATTTT.

This chain uses TRBV11-3 with TRBJ2-7; D perhaps matches TRBD1 (5 bases). Germline V gene data show CDR1 as SGHNT and CDR2 as YENEEA. V dropped 5 bases and J dropped 4 bases, with 9 bases sitting between them. CDR3 length: 12 residues. The CDR3 sequence is CASSQTEYEQYV. Here the CDR3 DNA reads TGTGCCAGCAGCCAGACAGAATACGAGCAGTACGTC.

The chain links TRBV7-9 to TRBJ2-1, with D maybe TRBD1 (6 bases). CDR3 length: 15 amino acids. CDR1 and CDR2 (germline): SEHNR, FQNEAQ (reference sequence). V was cut by 5 bases and J by 7 bases, with 18 bases left in between. CDR3 region: CASSKRGTGLNEQFF. CDR3 DNA: TGTGCCAGCAGCAAAAGGGGGACGGGGTTGAATGAGCAGTTCTTC.

The chain joins TRBV20-1 to TRBJ2-3; weak D call: TRBD2 (6 bases). Trimming removed 7 bases at V and 1 base at J, with 12 bases between. Germline lookup yields CDR1 DFQATT and CDR2 SNEGSKA (reference sequence). CDR3 length: 13 residues. The CDR3 coding sequence is TGCAGTGGGGAGCCTAGCGGCACAGATACGCAGTATTTT. Protein product: CSGEPSGTDTQYF.

This clonotype has just a few counts. This sequence joins TRBV10-3 and TRBJ1-4; 10 bases agree with TRBD1. CDR3 size: 15 residues. Trimming took 2 bases from V and 5 from J; bases not matched to a gene: 2. The germline V gene encodes CDR1 ENHRY and CDR2 SYGVKD. The chain's CDR3 is CAISERQGANEKLFF. CDR3 DNA sequence: TGTGCCATCAGTGAGCGACAGGGGGCGAATGAAAAACTGTTTTTT.

This clonotype has only a few counts. This rearrangement joins TRBV20-1 to TRBJ1-5, with TRBD1 as a possible D gene (6 bases). Per germline, CDR1 DFQATT and CDR2 SNEGSKA (reference sequence). The CDR3 consists of 14 residues. V was cut by 5 bases and J by 1 base, with 12 bases left in between. The CDR3 here is CSAHDRRSNQPQHF. The DNA of the CDR3 is TGCAGTGCTCATGACAGGAGGAGCAATCAGCCCCAGCATTTT.

The chain is built from TRBV20-1 and TRBJ2-1, with TRBD2 matching over 8 bases. Germline-derived CDR1 and CDR2 are DFQATT and SNEGSKA (reference sequence). V lost 5 bases and J lost 8; bases outside the gene matches: 17. The CDR3 totals 16 residues. DNA of the CDR3: TGCAGTGCTGAGTCCCGGGGGGGGGCTAATTATGATGAGCAGTTCTTC. The encoded protein is CSAESRGGANYDEQFF.

V gene TRBV20-1 combines with J gene TRBJ2-3, with 7 bases identical to TRBD2. CDR1 and CDR2 (germline): DFQATT, SNEGSKA (reference sequence). There are 13 residues in the CDR3. CDR3 bases: TGCAGGGGGTTTGCGGGAGTGACAGATACGCAGTATTTT. This encodes CRGFAGVTDTQYF.

Concerning this clonotype itself: No conserved phenylalanine or tryptophan is present at the end of the CDR3, so a read error is the likely explanation. The genes are TRBV5-1 and TRBJ2-5, with 7 bases fitting TRBD1. The CDR3 is 14 amino acids. The germline gives CDR1 SGHRS, CDR2 YFSETQ. V was clipped by 4 bases and J by 10 bases; unmatched bases: 13. The CDR3 region is CASSPPTGPPFQYC. For the CDR3, the DNA is TGCGCCAGCAGCCCGCCGACAGGGCCCCCGTTCCAGTACTGT.

This clonotype turned up a few times. The J gene is TRBJ2-1, the V gene TRBV9; D possibly corresponds to TRBD2 (6 bases). This CDR3 is built from 13 residues. V lost 3 bases to trimming and J lost 5 bases, with 9 bases between them. CDR1 is SGDLS and CDR2 is YYNGEE in the germline V gene. CDR3 nucleotides: TGTGCCAGCAGCGGTGGGACTCACAATGAGCAGTTCTTC. It encodes CASSGGTHNEQFF.

The chain uses TRBV3-1 and TRBJ2-1; weak D call: TRBD2 (7 bases). The CDR3 spans 14 residues. Per the germline V gene, CDR1 is LGHDT and CDR2 is YNNKEL (reference sequence). V dropped 4 bases and J dropped 8 bases, with 15 bases sitting between them. CDR3 amino acids: CASSPGGGGDEQFF. The CDR3, as DNA: TGTGCCAGCAGCCCGGGGGGCGGCGGCGATGAGCAGTTCTTC.

The chain has TRBV20-1 and TRBJ1-4, with unresolved D. CDR3 length: 13 amino acids. V was trimmed by 1 base and J by 4 bases, leaving 7 bases between them. Germline V gene lookup returns CDR1 DFQATT and CDR2 SNEGSKA (reference sequence). CDR3 DNA: TGCAGTGCTAGAGTTGTTCTTAATGAAAAACTGTTTTTT. The encoded protein is CSARVVLNEKLFF.

This clonotype was counted between two and nine times. The chain recombines TRBV6-1 with TRBJ1-6; D might be TRBD1 (6 bases). CDR1 and CDR2 (germline): MNHNS, SASEGT. This CDR3 contains 14 residues. V lost 5 bases and J lost 8, with 13 bases in between. In DNA, the CDR3 is TGTGCCAGCAGTCTTTACAGGGACGATTCACCCCTCCACTTT. Its protein is CASSLYRDDSPLHF.

This chain connects TRBV4-1 to TRBJ1-2, with no clear D. V was clipped by 4 bases and J by 5 bases, with 8 bases between them. Germline-derived CDR1 and CDR2 are MGHRA and YSYEKL. The CDR3 runs to 12 residues. For the CDR3, the DNA is TGCGCCAGCAGCCCGGACCGGTATGGCTACACCTTC. Translation: CASSPDRYGYTF.

The chain employs TRBV6-6 and TRBJ1-1; unclear D gene. Germline CDR1 and CDR2: MNHNY and SVGAGI (reference sequence). Trimming pared 2 bases from V and 10 bases from J, leaving 14 bases between. The CDR3 has 13 amino acids. The CDR3 DNA is TGTGCCAGCAGTTACGGGGAAAATGGGCGAGCTTTCTTT. Amino acids: CASSYGENGRAFF.

V is TRBV12-3 or TRBV12-4 and J is TRBJ1-1; no reliable D call. V was trimmed by 4 bases and J by 0 bases, leaving 15 bases between them. This CDR3 contains 16 residues. The CDR3 protein is CASSSTWTAMNTEAFF. The CDR3, as DNA: TGTGCCAGCAGTTCTACTTGGACGGCGATGAACACTGAAGCTTTCTTT.